These 14 T cell receptor beta chains originate from one sample sequenced in a study of cytomegalovirus exposure and HLA in healthy donors. 60 Vbeta and 13 Jbeta primers were used in PCR. Profiling relied on immunoSEQ multiplex PCR, and the TCRdb table lists in-frame clones only, not all of them. The sample lists 150,000 to 200,000 clones, around three quarters seen once, with approximately 2.2% in the top ten. Sequenced: PBMCs. The receptors stem from a woman aged 25 to 39 in good health and CMV-seropositive.

Details on this clone: Other nucleotide sequences in the sample specify the same CDR3. The V call is TRBV5-6, the J call TRBJ2-1, with TRBD2 identical over 8 bases. Germline V lookup: CDR1 SGHDT, CDR2 YYEEEE. The CDR3 covers 15 residues. Trimming cost V 4 bases and J 0 bases; bases outside gene matches: 3. The CDR3 region is CASSTGTSSYNEQFF. The CDR3 nucleotides read TGTGCCAGCAGCACCGGGACTAGCTCCTACAATGAGCAGTTCTTC.

J is TRBJ2-5 and V is TRBV6-6, with D possibly being TRBD1 (6 bases). The CDR3 contains 11 residues. The germline V gene encodes CDR1 MNHNY and CDR2 SVGAGI (reference sequence). V shed 6 bases and J shed 5 bases, with 7 bases lying between them. In nucleotides, the CDR3 is TGTGCCAGCAGCCAGGGGGAGACCCAGTACTTC. Protein: CASSQGETQYF.

The CDR3 protein is CASSSVQGLEQYF. CDR3 DNA: TGTGCCAGCAGCTCGGTACAGGGGCTCGAGCAGTACTTC. The chain recombines TRBV7-2 with TRBJ2-7; 7 nucleotides match TRBD1. The germline gives CDR1 SGHTA, CDR2 FQGNSA. J was trimmed by 6 bases and V by 4 bases; bases with no gene match: 6. The CDR3 totals 13 residues. Together with reference TRBV7-2 and TRBJ2-7, the CDR3 gives the full variable domain: GAGVSQSPSNKVTEKGKDVELRCDPISGHTALYWYRQSLGQGLEFLIYFQGNSAPDKSGLPSDRFSAERTGGSVSTLTIQRTQQEDSAVYLCASSSVQGLEQYFGPGTRLTVT.

V is TRBV4-1 and J is TRBJ2-1; possible D gene TRBD2, 5 bases. This CDR3 is built from 15 residues. Trimming removed 0 bases from V and 6 bases from J, with 12 bases in between. The germline CDR1 and CDR2 sequences are MGHRA and YSYEKL. DNA of the CDR3: TGCGCCAGCAGCCAAGACTTTCCCCGGGGCAATGAGCAGTTCTTC. The encoded protein is CASSQDFPRGNEQFF.

The V gene is TRBV6-6, the J gene TRBJ1-2; 7 bases fit TRBD1. Unmatched junction bases numbered 12, after V lost 4 bases and J lost 7 bases. Germline lookup yields CDR1 MNHNY and CDR2 SVGAGI (reference sequence). This CDR3 region has 15 residues. In DNA, the CDR3 is TGTGCCAGCAGTTCCCTTGCAGGGACAGCGGGTGGCTACACCTTC. It is translated as CASSSLAGTAGGYTF.

This clone was recorded a few times. V usage is TRBV5-3 and J usage is TRBJ1-1; D ambiguous. TRBV5-3 is filed as an ORF, its function uncertain. The CDR3 length is 12 residues. V dropped 0 bases and J dropped 7 bases, with 7 bases sitting between them. CDR3 sequence: CARSLAKVEAFF. The CDR3 DNA is TGTGCCAGAAGCTTGGCTAAAGTTGAAGCTTTCTTT.

The gene calls are TRBV5-1 and TRBJ2-5; TRBD2 aligns across 13 bases. Germline values: CDR1 SGHRS, CDR2 YFSETQ. The CDR3 spans 15 residues. Losses at the gene ends were 6 bases for V and 2 bases for J; bases not matched to a gene: 4. The DNA of the CDR3 is TGCGCCAGCACTCGGACTAGCGGGGGACAAGAGACCCAGTACTTC. Residues: CASTRTSGGQETQYF.

A few counts support this clone. The V and J genes are TRBV5-1 and TRBJ2-1, with TRBD1 matching 10 bases. V was pared by 1 base and J by 6 bases, with 4 bases of the junction left unmatched. CDR1 and CDR2 from the germline V gene are SGHRS and YFSETQ. CDR3 length: 15 amino acids. The CDR3 DNA follows: TGCGCCAGCAGCTTGACAGGGACAGGGGTCAATGAGCAGTTCTTC. Its protein product is CASSLTGTGVNEQFF. Combining the CDR3 with reference TRBV5-1 and TRBJ2-1 gives the whole variable domain KAGVTQTPRYLIKTRGQQVTLSCSPISGHRSVSWYQQTPGQGLQFLFEYFSETQRNKGNFPGRFSGRQFSNSRSEMNVSTLELGDSALYLCASSLTGTGVNEQFFGPGTRLTVL.

V is TRBV4-3 and J is TRBJ1-1; 7 bases are shared with TRBD1. The CDR3 extends over 15 amino acids. CDR1 and CDR2 from the germline V gene are LGHNA and YSLEER. V shed 3 bases and J 3 bases; nucleotides not matched to a gene: 7. This CDR3 reads CASSQKTGADTEAFF. The CDR3 bases are TGCGCCAGCAGCCAGAAAACAGGGGCGGACACTGAAGCTTTCTTT.

On this clone: A read error may produce the germline difference seen at one junction end. The CDR3 sequence is CASSLDGERLFF. The DNA of the CDR3 is TGTGCCAGCAGCTTGGACGGGGAAAGACTGTTTTTT. The chain recombines TRBV5-4 with TRBJ1-4; D is unclear. Germline V lookup: CDR1 SGHNT, CDR2 YYREEE (reference sequence). The CDR3 length is 12 residues.

J is TRBJ2-1 and V is TRBV19; D call uncertain. Germline V lookup: CDR1 LNHDA, CDR2 SQIVND (reference sequence). Deletions cut 3 bases from V and 1 base from J, with 13 bases between. The CDR3 runs to 16 residues. CDR3 protein: CASSIGGIRSYNEQFF. The CDR3 bases are TGTGCCAGTAGTATTGGCGGTATTAGGTCCTACAATGAGCAGTTCTTC.

This clone has just a few counts. CDR3 residues: CASSSSGEKLFF. The CDR3 DNA is TGTGCCAGCAGCTCATCCGGGGAAAAACTGTTTTTT. The chain is built from TRBV28 and TRBJ1-4; no firm D call. The germline CDR1 and CDR2 sequences are MDHEN and SYDVKM. V lost 6 bases, J lost 8 bases, and 10 bases lay in between. The CDR3 spans 12 residues.

In this sample, this clone turned up once. V is TRBV9 and J is TRBJ2-1; TRBD2 matches at 10 bases. Trimming removed 0 bases from V and 2 bases from J; junction bases left unmatched: 5. From germline, CDR1 is SGDLS and CDR2 YYNGEE. There are 17 residues in the CDR3. CDR3 nucleotides: TGTGCCAGCAGCGTAGCGGGAAGCGGGAGGGCCTACAATGAGCAGTTCTTC. Translated, it gives CASSVAGSGRAYNEQFF.

This clone came up a few times. The J gene is TRBJ1-4, the V gene TRBV6-6; 8 nucleotides align to TRBD1. V dropped 7 bases and J dropped 4; count of bases not matched to a gene: 5. CDR3 length equals 14 residues. CDR1 MNHNY and CDR2 SVGAGI come from the germline V gene (reference sequence). CDR3 loop: CASTPGQVNEKLFF. The CDR3, as DNA: TGTGCCAGCACCCCGGGACAGGTTAATGAAAAACTGTTTTTT.